The rows below give T cell receptor beta chains drawn from one sample of a study of blood T cell repertoires in COVID-19. Clones were sequenced by immunoSEQ multiplex PCR, and TCRdb holds only the in-frame ones, with some missing. The sample has around 65,000 clones, 81% seen once. The material sequenced was peripheral blood. The receptors were gathered from a human donor in a cohort sampled during active COVID-19. Each CDR3 is given with its conserved first and last residue. D genes are given only for firm matches. Clone size is shown for a subset of rows, as once, few, many or a class of expanded clone.

d_call clone_size cdr3_length j_call v_call cdr3_nt cdr3_aa
TRBD2 NA 14 TRBJ2-7 TRBV10-3 TGTGCCATATCAGGACTAGCGGGAGCGGACGAGCAGTACTTC CAISGLAGADEQYF
TRBD1 NA 14 TRBJ1-6 TRBV7-2 TGTGCCAGCACCCCGGACAGGGGGCGATCACCCCTCCACTTT CASTPDRGRSPLHF
NA few 15 TRBJ2-6 TRBV2 TGTGCCAGCAGTAAAGGGCATGCTGGGGCCAACGTCCTGACTTTC CASSKGHAGANVLTF
TRBD1 NA 18 TRBJ2-6 TRBV28 TGTGCCAGCAGTACAGGGGGAATTCTTTCGGACGGGGCCAACGTCCTGACTTTC CASSTGGILSDGANVLTF
TRBD1 once 17 TRBJ1-5 TRBV18 TGTGCCAGCTCGGACTTTCCGGGACAGGGAGCAGGTCAGCCCCAGCATTTT CASSDFPGQGAGQPQHF
TRBD1 NA 14 TRBJ1-4 TRBV3-1/TRBV3-2 TGTGCCAGCAGCGAGGGGACAGCCGGGGAAAAACTGTTTTTT CASSEGTAGEKLFF
TRBD1 NA 17 TRBJ1-1 TRBV5-1 TGCGCCAGCAGCTTGGCCCTAAAGGGACAGTCAAACACTGAAGCTTTCTTT CASSLALKGQSNTEAFF
TRBD1 NA 15 TRBJ2-7 TRBV6-6 TGTGCCAGCAGGGACAGGTCAACTGCTACGCGGGAGCAGTACTTC CASRDRSTATREQYF
TRBD2 NA 17 TRBJ2-5 TRBV4-1 TGCGCCAGCAGCCAAGATCGGACTAGCGGGGGGCAAGAGACCCAGTACTTC CASSQDRTSGGQETQYF
NA NA 18 TRBJ2-7 TRBV5-3 TGTGCCAGAAGCCCCATTTTCGGTACTACAGGGTTTGAGTACGAGCAGTACTTC CARSPIFGTTGFEYEQYF
TRBD1 NA 15 TRBJ1-1 TRBV3-1/TRBV3-2 TGTGCCAGCAGCCTTGCGGGACAGACGAGCCGTGAAGCTTTCTTT CASSLAGQTSREAFF
NA once 13 TRBJ2-1 TRBV29-1 TGCAGCGCAACGACTAGCTCCTACAATGAGCAGTTCTTC CSATTSSYNEQFF
TRBD1 NA 15 TRBJ1-1 TRBV19 TGTGCCAGTAGTATAGAGAGGACAGGGGGCGCGGAAGCTTTCTTT CASSIERTGGAEAFF
NA NA 16 TRBJ1-2 TRBV24-1 TGTGCCACCAGTGATAACGGAGGCAGAGCTAACTATGGCTACACCTTC CATSDNGGRANYGYTF
TRBD1 NA 18 TRBJ2-2 TRBV4-3 TGCGCCAGCAGCCAAGATCGGACAGGGGCCCAGGGCACCGGGGAGCTGTTTTTT CASSQDRTGAQGTGELFF
NA NA 12 TRBJ2-5 TRBV6-1 TGTGCCAGCAGTGACAGGGGAGAGACCCAGTACTTC CASSDRGETQYF
NA NA 12 TRBJ2-7 TRBV30 TGTGCCTGGAGCGAGGAAGACTACGAGCAGTACTTC CAWSEEDYEQYF
NA NA 14 TRBJ1-1 TRBV7-9 TGTGCCAGCAGCACGGACATCCCGAACACTGAAGCTTTCTTT CASSTDIPNTEAFF
TRBD2 NA 16 TRBJ2-5 TRBV9 TGTGCCAGCAGCGCCAGTAGCGGGAGGGCGGGGAAGACCCAGTACTTC CASSASSGRAGKTQYF
NA few 13 TRBJ2-1 TRBV5-4 TGTGCCAGCAGCTTGGTAAGCGGCAATGAGCAGTTCTTC CASSLVSGNEQFF